This TCR beta chain was identified in a study of blood T cells in healthy people across ages. PCR was performed a second time for about 7 to 12 cycles using a sample-barcoded 5' primer and a J-beta primer mix. TCRdb used MiXCR to reprocess the 5' RACE reads, holding one entry per CDR3 protein. The sample includes 600,000 or so distinct CDR3 sequences, roughly 48% of them seen just once. Per the germline V gene, CDR1 is MNHEY and CDR2 is SVGAGI. V was clipped by 6 bases and J by 0 bases, with 11 bases between them. The CDR3 covers 14 residues. This clonotype was counted between two and nine times. This may come from a read error, since a much larger clone is one base off.

This receptor was obtained from an elderly man in good health. Sequenced: blood. The chain uses TRBV6-5 and TRBJ2-5; tentatively, D is TRBD2 (6 bases). The CDR3 bases are TGTGCCAGCAGGCCTCGGGGGTACCAAGAGACCCAGTACTTC. Translation: CASRPRGYQETQYF.